The 27 T cell receptor beta chains reported below all come from one sample, sequenced in a study of T cells after somatic rescue of genetic block. Sequencing was performed with immunoSEQ multiplex PCR; in TCRdb, only in-frame clones are kept and a portion is missing. The sample carries 70,000 to 85,000 clones, roughly 91% recorded once. Sequenced input: peripheral blood mononuclear cells (PBMCs). The receptor set was obtained from a man between 25 and 39 years old.

This sequence joins TRBV5-1 and TRBJ2-5; TRBD2 matches at 9 bases. This CDR3 region has 15 residues. Losses at the gene ends were 0 bases for V and 2 bases for J; bases not matched to a gene: 2. Germline CDR1 reads SGHRS; CDR2 reads YFSETQ. The CDR3 DNA reads TGCGCCAGCAGCTTGGGGACTAGCGATCAAGAGACCCAGTACTTC. Amino acid sequence: CASSLGTSDQETQYF.

This rearrangement joins TRBV10-3 to TRBJ2-7; 7 positions match TRBD2. From germline, CDR1 is ENHRY and CDR2 SYGVKD. The ends lost 2 bases at V and 5 bases at J; junction bases unmatched: 12. CDR3 length equals 16 residues. DNA for the CDR3: TGTGCCATCAGTGAGGCCCCTTGGGGAGGGGATCACGAGCAGTACTTC. Translated: CAISEAPWGGDHEQYF.

This clone has just one count. This chain joins TRBV9 and TRBJ2-5; the D gene is possibly TRBD2 (6 bases). CDR1 is SGDLS and CDR2 is YYNGEE in the germline V gene. V gave up 2 bases and J gave up 4 bases, with 9 bases separating them. The CDR3 runs to 13 residues. The CDR3 sequence is CASSVDYAETQYF. DNA of the CDR3: TGTGCCAGCAGCGTGGACTACGCAGAGACCCAGTACTTC.

The chain couples TRBV7-9 to TRBJ2-5; 10 bases line up with TRBD2. The DNA matches TRBJ2-7 better at its end, which makes the J call doubtful. This CDR3 region has 15 residues. Germline assignment: CDR1 SEHNR and CDR2 FQNEAQ (reference sequence). The CDR3 nucleotides are TGTGCCAGCAGCTTTCTAGCGGGAGCAAGGAACGAGCAGTACTTC. Protein: CASSFLAGARNEQYF.

The gene calls are TRBV6-4 and TRBJ2-1; D is perhaps TRBD1 or TRBD2 (5 bases each). Germline V CDR1 and CDR2: MRHNA, SNTAGT. The CDR3 is 13 residues long. V lost 5 bases, J lost 6 bases, and 11 bases lay in between. CDR3 coding DNA: TGTGCCAGCAGTCAGGGACCCATCAATGAGCAGTTCTTC. Amino acid sequence: CASSQGPINEQFF.

A word on this clone: The same CDR3 can be traced to other DNA sequences in this sample. The chain has TRBV28 and TRBJ1-5, with D perhaps TRBD1 (5 bases). There are 14 residues in the CDR3. Germline assignment: CDR1 MDHEN and CDR2 SYDVKM. Trimming pared 5 bases from V and 2 bases from J, leaving 10 bases between. CDR3 in DNA: TGTGCCAGCAGTCTCGGGGGGGGCAATCAGCCCCAGCATTTT. Protein: CASSLGGGNQPQHF.

This rearrangement joins TRBV2 to TRBJ2-7; D might be TRBD1 (6 bases). The length of the CDR3 is 15 residues. Germline CDR1 SNHLY, CDR2 FYNNEI. V was pared by 2 bases and J by 6 bases, with 17 bases between. CDR3 protein: CASSEPFGTLTEQYF. For the CDR3, the DNA is TGTGCCAGCAGTGAACCTTTTGGGACACTCACCGAGCAGTACTTC.

V is TRBV5-6 and J is TRBJ1-4, with D possibly matching TRBD1 (6 bases). This CDR3 contains 15 residues. Per the germline V gene, CDR1 is SGHDT and CDR2 is YYEEEE. Trimming removed 0 bases at V and 5 bases at J, with 11 bases between. CDR3 protein: CASSLATGGNEKLFF. In DNA form, the CDR3 reads TGTGCCAGCAGCTTGGCGACAGGTGGGAATGAAAAACTGTTTTTT.

The chain recombines TRBV18 with TRBJ2-7, with 7 bases aligning to TRBD2. This CDR3 contains 16 residues. V shed 0 bases, J shed 0 bases, and the junction held 5 bases outside the gene matches. Germline V gene sequence: CDR1 KGHSH, CDR2 LQKENI. The CDR3 sequence: CASSPPGLADSYEQYF. The CDR3 bases are TGTGCCAGCTCACCACCGGGTCTAGCGGACTCCTACGAGCAGTACTTC.

CDR3 sequence: CASSKGYEQYF. CDR3 nucleotide sequence: TGTGCCAGCAGCAAAGGGTACGAGCAGTACTTC. The chain has TRBV21-1 and TRBJ2-7. TRBV21-1 is a documented pseudogene. CDR3 length equals 11 residues.

This chain joins TRBV7-2 and TRBJ2-5, with 7 bases that match TRBD1. V lost 8 bases, J lost 5 bases, and 8 bases stayed unmatched. Per germline, CDR1 SGHTA and CDR2 FQGNSA. The CDR3 loop spans 13 amino acids. CDR3 sequence reads: CASSRGGLETQYF. The CDR3, as DNA: TGTGCCAGCTCTCGAGGGGGCTTGGAGACCCAGTACTTC. Supplemented by reference TRBV7-2 and TRBJ2-5, the full variable domain reads GAGVSQSPSNKVTEKGKDVELRCDPISGHTALYWYRQSLGQGLEFLIYFQGNSAPDKSGLPSDRFSAERTGGSVSTLTIQRTQQEDSAVYLCASSRGGLETQYFGPGTRLLVL.

V gene TRBV27 combines with J gene TRBJ2-2; D is unresolved. Trimming left V 2 bases short and J 1 base short, with 8 bases between. CDR1 and CDR2 from the germline V gene are MNHEY and SMNVEV (reference sequence). The CDR3 sequence is 15 residues long. The CDR3 loop reads CASSLRAGNTGELFF. The CDR3 bases are TGTGCCAGCAGTTTAAGGGCCGGGAACACCGGGGAGCTGTTTTTT.

This rearrangement joins TRBV9 to TRBJ2-2; 9 bases align to TRBD1. The CDR3 covers 16 residues. Germline assignment: CDR1 SGDLS and CDR2 YYNGEE. V dropped 2 bases and J dropped 6; count of bases not matched to a gene: 8. CDR3 residues: CASSVTGGGGAGELFF. The CDR3 DNA is TGTGCCAGCAGCGTCACAGGGGGCGGAGGAGCCGGGGAGCTGTTTTTT.

V and J are TRBV9 and TRBJ2-6, with a possible D match to TRBD2 (5 bases). Trimming stripped 6 bases from V and 4 bases from J, with 17 bases between. The germline V gene encodes CDR1 SGDLS and CDR2 YYNGEE. The CDR3 has 16 amino acids. The CDR3 DNA reads as TGTGCCAGCACCGCATCGGGGATGGGGGGGGCCAACGTCCTGACTTTC. It translates to CASTASGMGGANVLTF.

This sequence joins TRBV13 and TRBJ2-1; TRBD2 might be the D (5 bases). Trimming took off 3 bases at V and 2 bases at J, with 8 bases between the two ends. Germline CDR1 and CDR2: PRHDT and FYEKMQ (reference sequence). The CDR3 is 14 amino acids. CDR3 DNA: TGTGCCAGCAGCTTCAGCGGAACCTACAATGAGCAGTTCTTC. It codes for CASSFSGTYNEQFF.

The genes are TRBV4-1 and TRBJ2-1; 9 nucleotides line up with TRBD2. After removal of 0 bases from V and 10 bases from J, the junction contained 19 bases not matched to a gene. CDR3 length: 19 amino acids. Germline assignment: CDR1 MGHRA and CDR2 YSYEKL. CDR3 residues: CASSQDRASGAGLEGEQFF. CDR3 DNA: TGCGCCAGCAGCCAAGATCGGGCTAGCGGGGCCGGCCTGGAGGGGGAGCAGTTCTTC.

The rearrangement uses TRBV20-1 and TRBJ2-7; D call uncertain. The germline V gene has CDR1 DFQATT and CDR2 SNEGSKA (reference sequence). This CDR3 region has 10 residues. V lost 8 bases to trimming and J lost 3 bases, with 8 bases between them. The CDR3 protein is CSPRDYEQYF. The CDR3 DNA sequence: TGCAGTCCAAGGGACTACGAGCAGTACTTC.

The rearrangement links TRBV15 to TRBJ2-5; 13 bases are shared with TRBD2. Germline lookup yields CDR1 LNHNV and CDR2 YYDKDF (reference sequence). The ends lost 0 bases at V and 4 bases at J; junction bases unmatched: 5. The CDR3 runs to 17 residues. In DNA, the CDR3 is TGTGCCACCAGCAGAGAGGGGACTAGCGGGAAGGGAGAGACCCAGTACTTC. Residues: CATSREGTSGKGETQYF.

The rearrangement joins TRBV7-8 to TRBJ1-2; weak D call: TRBD1 (6 bases). The germline V gene has CDR1 SGHVS and CDR2 FQNEAQ. The V and J ends lost 1 base and 4 bases respectively, with 22 bases between them. The CDR3 covers 18 residues. The CDR3 reads CASSLDPVVGGLVYGYTF. As DNA, the CDR3 is TGTGCCAGCAGCTTAGATCCGGTGGTTGGGGGCCTAGTCTATGGCTACACCTTC.

A single count supports this clone. The chain joins TRBV13 to TRBJ1-1; the D is unclear. V gave up 1 base and J gave up 2 bases, with 8 bases separating them. Germline loops: CDR1 PRHDT, CDR2 FYEKMQ (reference sequence). The CDR3 contains 14 residues. The CDR3 spells CASSLAFLNTEAFF. The CDR3 DNA follows: TGTGCCAGCAGCTTAGCCTTTTTAAACACTGAAGCTTTCTTT.

V gene TRBV18 combines with J gene TRBJ2-7; either TRBD1 or TRBD2 may supply D (6 bases each). Trimming left V 1 base short and J 0 bases short, with 13 bases between. This CDR3 region has 16 residues. CDR1 KGHSH and CDR2 LQKENI come from the germline V gene. DNA for the CDR3: TGTGCCAGCTCACCACTGGGGGGCCATAGCTCCTACGAGCAGTACTTC. Residues: CASSPLGGHSSYEQYF.

J is TRBJ2-3 and V is TRBV5-4; no clear D. V was shortened by 3 bases and J by 0 bases, with 11 bases between the two germline ends. Per the germline V gene, CDR1 is SGHNT and CDR2 is YYREEE (reference sequence). This CDR3 region has 15 residues. The CDR3 DNA sequence: TGTGCCAGCAGCTCCCGATCCGTAAGCACAGATACGCAGTATTTT. Its protein is CASSSRSVSTDTQYF.

The chain joins TRBV14 to TRBJ1-1; 8 bases align to TRBD1. J lost 10 bases, V lost 1 base, and 8 bases had no gene match. This CDR3 comprises 14 residues. The V gene's germline CDR1 is SGHDN and CDR2 FVKESK. CDR3 loop: CASSQGFQGAVAFF. The CDR3 region has the DNA TGTGCCAGCAGCCAAGGATTCCAGGGGGCGGTAGCTTTCTTT.

This clone was detected a few times. The V gene is TRBV2, the J gene TRBJ1-3; D unclear. The CDR3 totals 13 residues. V shed 7 bases and J shed 4 bases, with 11 bases lying between them. In germline, CDR1 is SNHLY, CDR2 FYNNEI. DNA for the CDR3: TGTGCCAGCACCGGAATGAGAGGAAACACCATATATTTT. This gives the protein CASTGMRGNTIYF. Full variable domain (outside the CDR3, taken from reference TRBV2 and TRBJ1-3): EPEVTQTPSHQVTQMGQEVILRCVPISNHLYFYWYRQILGQKVEFLVSFYNNEISEKSEIFDDQFSVERPDGSNFTLKIRSTKLEDSAMYFCASTGMRGNTIYFGEGSWLTVV.

The CDR3 here is CASSKPDGNYGYTF. The CDR3 coding sequence is TGTGCCAGCAGCAAACCGGACGGAAACTATGGCTACACCTTC. The chain combines TRBV21-1 with TRBJ1-2. TRBV21-1 is termed a pseudogene. This CDR3 comprises 14 residues.

This chain connects TRBV7-2 to TRBJ2-1; 15 bases match TRBD2. The ends lost 5 bases at V and 9 bases at J; junction bases unmatched: 8. The CDR3 runs to 16 residues. Germline CDR1 and CDR2: SGHTA and FQGNSA. The CDR3 region has the DNA TGTGCCAGCAGCCAAAGAGGACTAGCGGGAGGGGGTGAGCAGTTCTTC. It yields the protein CASSQRGLAGGGEQFF.

The chain couples TRBV10-3 to TRBJ2-7; 15 nucleotides agree with TRBD2. CDR1 is ENHRY and CDR2 is SYGVKD in the germline V gene. The CDR3 covers 15 residues. Trimming cost V 4 bases and J 4 bases; bases outside gene matches: 2. CDR3 residues: CAISGGLAGGYEQYF. DNA for the CDR3: TGTGCCATCAGTGGGGGACTAGCGGGGGGTTACGAGCAGTACTTC.